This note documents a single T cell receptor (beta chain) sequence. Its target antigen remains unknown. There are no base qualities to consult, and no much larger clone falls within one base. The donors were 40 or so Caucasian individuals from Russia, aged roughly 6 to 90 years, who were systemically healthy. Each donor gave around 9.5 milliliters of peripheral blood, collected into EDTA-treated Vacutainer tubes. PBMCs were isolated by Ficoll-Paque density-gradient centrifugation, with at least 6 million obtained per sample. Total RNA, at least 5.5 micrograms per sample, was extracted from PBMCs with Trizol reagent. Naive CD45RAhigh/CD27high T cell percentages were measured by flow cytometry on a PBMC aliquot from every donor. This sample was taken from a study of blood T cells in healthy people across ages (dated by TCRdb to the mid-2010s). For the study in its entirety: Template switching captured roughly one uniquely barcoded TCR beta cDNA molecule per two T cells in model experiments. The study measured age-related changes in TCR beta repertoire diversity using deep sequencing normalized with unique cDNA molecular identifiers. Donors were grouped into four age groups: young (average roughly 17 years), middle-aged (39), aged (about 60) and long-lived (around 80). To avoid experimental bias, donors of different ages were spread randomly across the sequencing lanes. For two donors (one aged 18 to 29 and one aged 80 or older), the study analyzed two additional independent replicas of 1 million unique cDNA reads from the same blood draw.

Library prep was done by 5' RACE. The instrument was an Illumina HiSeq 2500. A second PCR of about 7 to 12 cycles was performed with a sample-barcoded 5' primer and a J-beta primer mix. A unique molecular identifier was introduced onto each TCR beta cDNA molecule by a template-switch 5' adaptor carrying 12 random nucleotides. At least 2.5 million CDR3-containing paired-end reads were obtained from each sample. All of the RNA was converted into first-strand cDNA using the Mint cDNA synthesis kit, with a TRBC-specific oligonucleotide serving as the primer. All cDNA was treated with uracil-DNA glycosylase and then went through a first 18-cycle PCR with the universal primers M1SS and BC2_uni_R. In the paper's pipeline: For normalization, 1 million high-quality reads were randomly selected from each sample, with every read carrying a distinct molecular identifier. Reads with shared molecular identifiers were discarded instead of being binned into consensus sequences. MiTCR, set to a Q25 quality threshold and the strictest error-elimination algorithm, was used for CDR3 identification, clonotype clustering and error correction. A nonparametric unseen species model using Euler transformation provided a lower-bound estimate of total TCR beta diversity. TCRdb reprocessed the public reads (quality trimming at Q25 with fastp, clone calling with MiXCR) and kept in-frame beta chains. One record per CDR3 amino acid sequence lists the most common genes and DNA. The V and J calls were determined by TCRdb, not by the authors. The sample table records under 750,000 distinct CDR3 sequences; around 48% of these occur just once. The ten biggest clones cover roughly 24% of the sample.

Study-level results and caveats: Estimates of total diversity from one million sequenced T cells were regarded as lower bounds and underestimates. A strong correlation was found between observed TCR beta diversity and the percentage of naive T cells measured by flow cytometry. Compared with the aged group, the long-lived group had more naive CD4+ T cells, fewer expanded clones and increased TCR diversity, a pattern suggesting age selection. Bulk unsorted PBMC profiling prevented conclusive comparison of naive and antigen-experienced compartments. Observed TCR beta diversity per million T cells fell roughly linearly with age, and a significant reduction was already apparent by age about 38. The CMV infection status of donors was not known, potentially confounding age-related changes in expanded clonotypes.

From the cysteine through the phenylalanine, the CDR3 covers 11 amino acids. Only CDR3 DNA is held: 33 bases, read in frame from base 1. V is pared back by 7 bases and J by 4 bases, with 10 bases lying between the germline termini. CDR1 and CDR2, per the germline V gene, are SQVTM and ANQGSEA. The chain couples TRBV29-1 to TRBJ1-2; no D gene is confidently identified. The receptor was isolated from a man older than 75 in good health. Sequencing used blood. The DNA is TGCAGCGACCACTCTGGCTATGGCTACACCTTC. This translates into CSDHSGYGYTF.